This TCR beta chain was sequenced for a study of blood T cell repertoires in COVID-19. Looking at the study overall: Samples representing acute and convalescent COVID-19 were sourced from the United States, Italy and Spain. PBMCs, B-cell-depleted T cells, or T cells provided the cDNA or gDNA that made up the material.

The CDR3 has 14 residues. The germline V and J ends were trimmed by 0 bases and 4 bases, with 11 bases remaining between them. CDR1 is SGHRS, CDR2 YFSETQ, per germline. Authors' processing steps: Reference gene primers were amplified, and this amplification served to estimate nucleated cell counts. TCRdb keeps only in-frame clones here, not all; method: immunoSEQ multiplex PCR. V, J and clone size are taken as reported in that table, and D and trimming were inferred from the DNA itself. The repertoire holds more than 150,000 clones, 81% seen once, with 9.5% to 15% in the top ten. Enrollment of patients from Seattle took place during active infection, with longitudinal follow-up.

The receptor was derived from a woman older than 75 with COVID-19, enrolled during active disease. The chain recombines TRBV5-1 with TRBJ2-7; D gene uncertain. What was sequenced was peripheral blood. CDR3 sequence: CASSLDRVEYEQYF. DNA of the CDR3: TGCGCCAGCAGCTTGGACCGGGTGGAGTACGAGCAGTACTTC.